This entry is about one T cell receptor beta chain. This receptor's antigen is unknown. Qualities for individual bases were not recorded, and no much larger clone is one base off. The data belong to a study of OX40 agonist ivuxolimab in advanced cancers. Broadly, across the study: Ivuxolimab was an agonistic, fully human IgG2 monoclonal antibody directed against OX40 (CD134), a costimulatory receptor. A male proportion of roughly 80% and a mean age of around 60 years, ranging from roughly 23 to 90, were recorded for the dose-escalation cohort. The monotherapy dose-escalation portion (N ≈ 50 patients) of the phase I ivuxolimab trial is reported in the paper. The purpose of peripheral TCRbeta sequencing was to test whether ivuxolimab changed TCR sequence diversity and led to clonal T-cell expansion. Of the 50 to 55 dose-escalation patients, hepatocellular carcinoma was present in about 20, melanoma in roughly 15, renal cell carcinoma in 9 and head and neck cancer in 9. Intravenous ivuxolimab was administered to patients every 2 weeks at six dose levels: 0.01, 0.1, 0.3, 1.5, 3 and 10 mg/kg. Partial responses occurred in three dose-escalation patients, of whom one had hepatocellular carcinoma and two had cutaneous melanoma. Patients were allowed to have had prior anti-PD-1, anti-PD-L1 or anti-CTLA-4 therapy, and around two fifths of the dose-escalation patients had been treated with checkpoint inhibitors.

The trial excluded patients who had a history of autoimmune disease or were on systemic immunosuppression. Peripheral blood for TCR sequencing was drawn from every dose cohort at baseline, at cycle 4 day 1 and at cycle 7 day 1. The samples were taken from a phase I, first-in-human, multicenter, open-label dose-escalation trial of ivuxolimab. Adults with locally advanced or metastatic melanoma, renal cell carcinoma, hepatocellular carcinoma or head and neck squamous cell carcinoma were enrolled in the trial. Before TCR sequencing, CD4+ T cells and CD8+ T cells from peripheral blood were sorted into separate populations. The germline V gene (reference sequence) gives CDR1 as MNHEY and CDR2 as SMNVEV. From the cysteine up to the phenylalanine, the CDR3 has a length of 14 residues. The CDR3 DNA has 42 bases and is translated from base 1. Genomic DNA was isolated from the sorted cells so that the TCRbeta CDR3 region could be sequenced. The immunoSEQ Assay was used for sequencing of TCRbeta CDR3 regions. The clones in this table, taken by TCRdb from immuneACCESS, are in-frame only. Not every clone is retained; where verified, under half of the shortfall comes from an unresolved V gene, and the cause of the rest is unknown. The sample has about 31,000 clones on record, 70% to 90% of them singletons. Under 30% of the sample is in the top ten clones.

Findings and caveats that apply to the study as a whole: Low levels of normalized T-cell clonal expansion were also shown by some nonresponding patients. At doses of 0.1 to 3.0 mg/kg, clonal expansion of both CD4+ and CD8+ blood T cells was observed from baseline to week 6. The antigen specificity of the clonally expanded peripheral T cells was not determined. In the 0.1-3.0 mg/kg groups, partial responders were among the patients with the lowest normalized peripheral clonal expansion, particularly in CD8+ T cells. After ivuxolimab, CD8+ T cells had more expanded clones than CD4+ T cells on average.

The chain links TRBV27 with TRBJ2-5; a stretch of 7 junction bases matches TRBD1. The J call could be wrong; TRBJ2-7 is a better fit for the DNA end. The specimen was CD4+ or CD8+ T cells sorted from blood, collected in a trial of the OX40 agonist ivuxolimab. The receptor's source is an adult with an advanced solid tumor such as melanoma, head and neck, liver or kidney cancer. The CDR3 is CASSPPTGSYEQYF. The nucleotide sequence reads TGTGCCAGCAGCCCCCCGACAGGGTCCTACGAGCAGTACTTC.